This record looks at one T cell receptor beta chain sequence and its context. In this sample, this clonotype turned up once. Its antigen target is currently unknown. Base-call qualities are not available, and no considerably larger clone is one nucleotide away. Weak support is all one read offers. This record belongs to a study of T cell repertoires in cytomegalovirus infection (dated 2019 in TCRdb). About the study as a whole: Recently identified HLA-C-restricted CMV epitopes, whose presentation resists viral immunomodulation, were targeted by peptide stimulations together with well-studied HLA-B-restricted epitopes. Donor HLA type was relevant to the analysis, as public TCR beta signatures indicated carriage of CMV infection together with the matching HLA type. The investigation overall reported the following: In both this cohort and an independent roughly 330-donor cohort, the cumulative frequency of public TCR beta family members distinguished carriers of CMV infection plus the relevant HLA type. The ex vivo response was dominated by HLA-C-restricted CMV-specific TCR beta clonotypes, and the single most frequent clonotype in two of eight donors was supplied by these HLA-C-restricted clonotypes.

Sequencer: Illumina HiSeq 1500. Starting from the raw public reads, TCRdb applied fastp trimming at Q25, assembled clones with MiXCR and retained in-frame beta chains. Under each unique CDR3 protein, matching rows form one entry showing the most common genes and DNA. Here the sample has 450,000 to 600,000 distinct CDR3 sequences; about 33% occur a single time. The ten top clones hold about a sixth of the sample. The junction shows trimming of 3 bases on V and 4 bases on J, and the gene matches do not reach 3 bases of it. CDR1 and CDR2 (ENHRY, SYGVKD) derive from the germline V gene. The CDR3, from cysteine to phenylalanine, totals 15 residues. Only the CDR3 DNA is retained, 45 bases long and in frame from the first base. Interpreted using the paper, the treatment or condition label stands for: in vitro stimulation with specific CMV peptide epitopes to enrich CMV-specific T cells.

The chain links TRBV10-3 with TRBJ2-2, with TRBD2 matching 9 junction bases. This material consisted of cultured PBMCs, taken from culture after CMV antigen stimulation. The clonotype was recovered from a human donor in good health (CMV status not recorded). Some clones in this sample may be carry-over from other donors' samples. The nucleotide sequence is TGTGCCATCAGTGAACTAGCGGGCTCCACCGGGGAGCTGTTTTTT. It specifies CAISELAGSTGELFF.